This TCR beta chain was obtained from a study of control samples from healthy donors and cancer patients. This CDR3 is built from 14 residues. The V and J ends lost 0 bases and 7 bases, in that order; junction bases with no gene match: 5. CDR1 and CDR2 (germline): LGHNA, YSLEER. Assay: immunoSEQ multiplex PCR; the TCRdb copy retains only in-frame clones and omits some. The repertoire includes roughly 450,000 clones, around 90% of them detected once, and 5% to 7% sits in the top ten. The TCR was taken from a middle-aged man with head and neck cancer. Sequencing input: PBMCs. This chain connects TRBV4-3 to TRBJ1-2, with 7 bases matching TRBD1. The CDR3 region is CASSQDETGAGYTF. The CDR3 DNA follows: TGCGCCAGCAGCCAAGATGAAACAGGGGCTGGCTACACCTTC.